The 12 T cell receptor beta chains listed next were all sequenced from one sample in a study of response to subunit inactivated influenza vaccine listed by TCRdb under 2018. Library construction relied on RT-PCR. The instrument given in TCRdb is Illumina HiSeq 2500. TCRdb ran its own pipeline on the public reads, namely fastp trimming at Q25 and MiXCR clone calling, and kept in-frame beta chains. Each CDR3 protein gets just one entry, which takes the most common genes and DNA from the rows behind it. This sample is represented by 550,000 to 800,000 distinct CDR3 sequences; 11% to 15% of them were singletons. The ten top clones hold roughly 6.4% of the sample. The sequencing used PBMCs from blood, collected 14 to 15 days before vaccination. All receptors come from a man aged 50-59 years who received an inactivated influenza vaccine. Donor details come from another sample of the same person, matched by shared clones.

The rearrangement uses TRBV30 and TRBJ1-5; 8 bases are a match to TRBD1. The CDR3 has 15 amino acids. Germline V gives CDR1 GTSNPN, CDR2 SVGIG (reference sequence). The V segment lost 2 bases and the J segment 1 base; nucleotides outside the gene matches: 4. This chain's CDR3 is CAWSRRQGSNQPQHF. The CDR3 DNA reads as TGTGCCTGGAGTAGGAGACAGGGGAGCAATCAGCCCCAGCATTTT.

This clonotype was counted at least ten times. The chain uses TRBV20-1 and TRBJ1-1, with D possibly TRBD1 on 5 matching bases. Germline CDR1 DFQATT, CDR2 SNEGSKA (reference sequence). V lost 7 bases and J lost 1, with 16 bases in between. The CDR3 consists of 14 residues. The CDR3 loop is CSVAPGTANTEAFF. The CDR3 bases are TGCAGTGTCGCCCCCGGGACCGCGAACACTGAAGCTTTCTTT.

The chain joins TRBV5-5 to TRBJ1-4, with 7 bases matching TRBD1. The CDR3 runs 15 residues. CDR1 and CDR2 from the germline V gene are SGHKS and YYEKEE (reference sequence). The V gene end was trimmed by 4 bases and the J gene end by 8 bases; junction bases not matched to a gene: 11. CDR3 sequence (DNA): TGTGCCAGCAGCAAGGCCAGGGGGACCGGGGAAAAACTGTTTTTT. This gives the protein CASSKARGTGEKLFF.

The V gene is TRBV7-8, the J gene TRBJ2-1, with D possibly being TRBD2 (5 bases). Trimming left V 3 bases short and J 6 bases short, with 18 bases between. The CDR3 runs 16 residues. Germline values: CDR1 SGHVS, CDR2 FQNEAQ. CDR3 loop: CASSFWTRSPLNEQFF. The CDR3 DNA follows: TGTGCCAGCAGCTTCTGGACTCGATCGCCCCTCAATGAGCAGTTCTTC.

This chain connects TRBV12-3 or TRBV12-4 to TRBJ1-2; D uncertain. This CDR3 is built from 13 residues. Trimming took 6 bases from V and 4 from J, leaving 12 bases between them. The CDR3 sequence is CASSPQRGYGYTF. The CDR3 DNA reads TGTGCCAGCAGCCCCCAGCGGGGCTATGGCTACACCTTC.

Many counts were recorded for this clonotype. The rearrangement joins TRBV4-1 to TRBJ2-5, with 14 bases that match TRBD2. Germline CDR1 and CDR2: MGHRA and YSYEKL. The CDR3 spans 16 residues. V lost 6 bases, J lost 0 bases, and 3 bases stayed unmatched. The DNA for the CDR3 is TGCGCCAGCAGAGGGACTAGCGGGGGAGACCAAGAGACCCAGTACTTC. Its translation is CASRGTSGGDQETQYF.

The sample holds a few counts of this clonotype. The CDR3 DNA follows: TGTGCCAGCAGCACCCCCCCCACAGGGGTGATGAGCAATCAGCCCCAGCATTTT. Residues: CASSTPPTGVMSNQPQHF. V and J are TRBV6-2 or TRBV6-3 and TRBJ1-5; 7 positions agree with TRBD1. Trimming removed 6 bases from V and 1 base from J; junction bases left unmatched: 15. Per the germline V gene, CDR1 is MNHEY and CDR2 is SVGEGT. This CDR3 is 18 amino acids long.

This clonotype was seen a few times. The chain uses TRBV3-1 and TRBJ2-7; TRBD2 matches at 10 bases. Trimming removed 3 bases from V and 2 bases from J; junction bases left unmatched: 10. Per germline, CDR1 LGHDT and CDR2 YNNKEL (reference sequence). The CDR3 runs to 17 residues. In DNA form, the CDR3 reads TGTGCCAGCAGCCAGGGTCCGACTAGCGGGCGTACCTACGAGCAGTACTTC. It specifies CASSQGPTSGRTYEQYF.

The genes are TRBV6-5 and TRBJ1-2; 8 nucleotides align to TRBD1. The V gene's germline CDR1 is MNHEY and CDR2 SVGAGI. V was pared by 5 bases and J by 7 bases, with 3 bases of the junction left unmatched. This CDR3 comprises 12 residues. This CDR3 is CASSNGQGGYTF. The CDR3 bases are TGTGCCAGCAGTAATGGACAGGGTGGCTACACCTTC.

The chain employs TRBV7-2 and TRBJ2-7; D is perhaps TRBD1 or TRBD2 (5 bases each). Germline assignment: CDR1 SGHTA and CDR2 FQGNSA. The CDR3 has 13 residues. Trimming removed 3 bases at V and 6 bases at J, with 12 bases between. The CDR3 nucleotides are TGTGCCAGCAGCTTTTACGAGGGGACCGAGCAGTACTTC. Residues: CASSFYEGTEQYF.

Only a few counts were recorded for this clonotype. This rearrangement joins TRBV7-8 to TRBJ2-2; TRBD2 aligns across 12 bases. The CDR3 has 15 amino acids. Germline loops: CDR1 SGHVS, CDR2 FQNEAQ. The J segment lost 6 bases and the V segment lost 5 bases, leaving 4 bases of the junction unmatched. CDR3: CASSLSSGGAGELFF. The CDR3 bases are TGTGCCAGCAGCCTTTCTAGCGGGGGGGCCGGGGAGCTGTTTTTT.

Ten or more counts support this clonotype. The V and J genes are TRBV2 and TRBJ2-4; either TRBD1 or TRBD2 may supply D (5 bases each). Germline CDR1 SNHLY, CDR2 FYNNEI. V lost 7 bases and J lost 7, with 11 bases in between. This CDR3 has 12 residues. CDR3 nucleotide sequence: TGTGCCAGCATTGGGGCGGGTAACATTCAGTACTTC. Translated, it gives CASIGAGNIQYF.